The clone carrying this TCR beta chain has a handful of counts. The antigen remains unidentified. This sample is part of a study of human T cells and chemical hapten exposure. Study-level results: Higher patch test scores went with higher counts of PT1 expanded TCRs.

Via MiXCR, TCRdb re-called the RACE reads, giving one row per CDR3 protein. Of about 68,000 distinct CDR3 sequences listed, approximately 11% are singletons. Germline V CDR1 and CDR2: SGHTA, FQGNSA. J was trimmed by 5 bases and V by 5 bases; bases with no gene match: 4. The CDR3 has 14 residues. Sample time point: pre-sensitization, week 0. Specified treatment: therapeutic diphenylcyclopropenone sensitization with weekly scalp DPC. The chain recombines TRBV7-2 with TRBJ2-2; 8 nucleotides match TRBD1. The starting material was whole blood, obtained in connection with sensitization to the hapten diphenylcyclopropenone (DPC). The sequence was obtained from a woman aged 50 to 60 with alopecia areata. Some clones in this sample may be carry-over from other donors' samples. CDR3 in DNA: TGTGCCAGCAGCCCGGACAGGGCTACCGGGGAGCTGTTTTTT. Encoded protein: CASSPDRATGELFF.